A single T cell receptor (beta chain) is shown here with its context. The V and J ends lost 3 bases and 5 bases respectively, with 12 bases between them. CDR1 is SEHNR and CDR2 is FQNEAQ in the germline V gene (reference sequence). There are 14 residues in the CDR3. These data come from a study of CD8+ T cells in alopecia areata. Extracted RNA was reverse transcribed, and the resulting cDNA served as sequencing template. Assay: immunoSEQ multiplex PCR; the TCRdb copy retains only in-frame clones and omits some. The sample gives about 180,000 clones, 51% of which show up once; about 9.4% is in the top ten. Treatment noted: oral pan-JAK inhibitor, 5-10 mg twice daily. The researchers isolated CD4+ and CD8+ T cells from PBMCs by sorting.

The chain uses TRBV7-9 and TRBJ2-3; possible D gene TRBD1, 6 bases. This clonotype was sampled from a human donor with alopecia areata. The specimen was CD8+ T cells sorted from blood, collected around week 54, from a patient treated with tofacitinib. The CDR3 is CASSFGQRRDTQYF. CDR3 nucleotide sequence: TGTGCCAGCAGCTTCGGACAGAGGAGAGATACGCAGTATTTT.